A selection of T cell receptor beta chains follows, all from one sample in a study of Tregs in tolerant kidney transplant recipients. Clones were sequenced by immunoSEQ multiplex PCR, and TCRdb holds only the in-frame ones, with some missing. The sample has roughly 66,000 clones, more than 90% seen once. Source: CD8+ T cells from blood, taken before the transplant. These receptors all stem from a human donor who received a combined kidney and bone marrow transplant. The CDR3 runs from the conserved cysteine through the conserved F or W. The D gene is left open where the match is weak. Clone size is not always given. Where it is, it says once, few, many or a class for expanded clones.

15	NA	TRBV25-1	NA	TRBJ2-3	TGTGCCAGCAGTGATCCTGGCTCTTTTGCAGATACGCAGTATTTT	CASSDPGSFADTQYF
16	TRBD2	TRBV9	NA	TRBJ2-1	TGTGCCAGCAGCGTACGACTAGCGGAGCTTTACAATGAGCAGTTCTTC	CASSVRLAELYNEQFF
15	NA	TRBV4-1	NA	TRBJ2-7	TGCGCCAGCAGCCAAGATCGGCTTAGGGGCGGCGAGCAGTACTTC	CASSQDRLRGGEQYF
15	NA	TRBV7-2	NA	TRBJ2-1	TGTGCCAGCAGCATGCCGGGACATCTTTACAATGAGCAGTTCTTC	CASSMPGHLYNEQFF
15	TRBD2	TRBV9	NA	TRBJ2-5	TGTGCCAGCAGCGTAAGCGGGGGGGCACAGGAGACCCAGTACTTC	CASSVSGGAQETQYF
18	NA	TRBV7-9	NA	TRBJ2-6	TGTGCCAACCAAGCCCTGGGGGCAGGCCTTTCTGGGGCCAACGTCCTGACTTTC	CANQALGAGLSGANVLTF
14	TRBD1	TRBV19	NA	TRBJ2-7	TGTGCCAGTAAGGAGACAGGGGGTTTCTACGAGCAGTACTTC	CASKETGGFYEQYF
16	NA	TRBV6-5	NA	TRBJ1-1	TGTGCCAGCAGTTACTCGTATGGGGCGACGAACACTGAAGCTTTCTTT	CASSYSYGATNTEAFF
12	NA	TRBV7-9	NA	TRBJ1-1	TGTGCCAGCAGCCTCCGGGTCACTGAAGCTTTCTTT	CASSLRVTEAFF
12	NA	TRBV30	NA	TRBJ1-2	TGTGCCTGGAGTAACGGACAGTATGGCTACACCTTC	CAWSNGQYGYTF
13	NA	TRBV25-1	NA	TRBJ1-4	TGTGCCAGCAGTGAAACGGAGGATGAAAAACTGTTTTTT	CASSETEDEKLFF
15	TRBD1	TRBV16	NA	TRBJ1-4	TGTGCCAGCAGCCAAGGACAGGGTTTGAGTGAAAAACTGTTTTTT	CASSQGQGLSEKLFF
14	NA	TRBV5-1	NA	TRBJ2-5	TGCGCCAGCAGCTTGACCGGACAGCGGAAGACCCAGTACTTC	CASSLTGQRKTQYF
13	NA	TRBV6-1	NA	TRBJ1-2	TGTGCCAGCTGGCACCCCGCGGGCTATGGCTACACCTTC	CASWHPAGYGYTF
17	TRBD1	TRBV11-2	NA	TRBJ2-7	TGTGCCAGCAGCCCAAGGGGGGGGACAGGGCCTTCGTACGAGCAGTACTTC	CASSPRGGTGPSYEQYF
16	NA	TRBV5-5	NA	TRBJ1-1	TGTGCCAGCAGCACTGCGCCGACAGACCTGAACACTGAAGCTTTCTTT	CASSTAPTDLNTEAFF
12	TRBD1	TRBV5-1	NA	TRBJ1-1	TGCGCCAGCAGCTTTGGGACAGGGGATGCTTTCTTT	CASSFGTGDAFF
13	TRBD1	TRBV5-1	NA	TRBJ2-7	TGCGCCAGCAGCATGGACAGGGCCTACGAGCAGTACTTC	CASSMDRAYEQYF
15	NA	TRBV28	NA	TRBJ2-1	TGTGCCAGCAGTTTATTGGGACATTCATACAATGAGCAGTTCTTC	CASSLLGHSYNEQFF
16	TRBD1	TRBV5-6	few	TRBJ1-3	TGTGCCAGCAGCCCGGGGACAGGCCTTTTCGGAAACACCATATATTTT	CASSPGTGLFGNTIYF
14	TRBD2	TRBV19	NA	TRBJ2-7	TGTGCCAGTAGTATACAAGGACTAGCGAGGGAGCAGTACTTC	CASSIQGLAREQYF
14	NA	TRBV27	NA	TRBJ2-7	TGTGCCAGCAGTTTGTTAGGGGGTTCTCTGGAGCAGTACTTC	CASSLLGGSLEQYF
17	TRBD2	TRBV9	NA	TRBJ2-3	TGTGCCAGCAGCGTAGCTTCCGGGGGAGGGAGCACAGATACGCAGTATTTT	CASSVASGGGSTDTQYF
20	TRBD1	TRBV7-4	once	TRBJ1-5	TGTGCCAGCCTCCGTAGTACTTGGGACAGGGTTGTTCATAGCAATCAGCCCCAGCATTTT	CASLRSTWDRVVHSNQPQHF
16	TRBD2	TRBV4-1	NA	TRBJ2-5	TGCGCCAGCAGCCAAGACGCTAGCGGGGGGTGGGAGACCCAGTACTTC	CASSQDASGGWETQYF
16	TRBD1	TRBV27	once	TRBJ2-5	TGTGCCAGCAGACCCGGACCGGGACAGGGAATTGAGACCCAGTACTTC	CASRPGPGQGIETQYF
14	NA	TRBV11-2	NA	TRBJ2-1	TGTGCCAGCAGTACGATTAGTTTAGACAATGAGCAGTTCTTC	CASSTISLDNEQFF
16	NA	TRBV11-1	NA	TRBJ2-1	TGTGCCAGCAGCTCCTTGAGGTGGCGTACGGAAAATGAGCAGTTCTTC	CASSSLRWRTENEQFF
13	NA	TRBV28	NA	TRBJ1-2	TGTGCCAGCACAACCCGAACGGGGGGCGGCTACACCTTC	CASTTRTGGGYTF